This entry lists 4 T cell receptor beta chains sequenced from one sample in a study of graft-versus-host responses after intestinal transplantation. This table comes from immunoSEQ multiplex PCR, and its TCRdb copy is limited to in-frame clones, with some not included. Among 80,000 to 100,000 clones listed, roughly 92% were seen once. These receptors lack a known antigen. The specimen was unstimulated CD4+ T cells sorted from spleen or lymph node cells, collected before intestinal transplant. Source of these receptors: a human donor who received an intestinal transplant.

The genes are TRBV15 and TRBJ1-5, with a tentative D call TRBD1 (5 bases). The V end was cut by 0 bases, the J end by 6 bases, with 6 bases between. The CDR3 has 13 amino acids. Germline-derived CDR1 and CDR2 are LNHNV and YYDKDF (reference sequence). The CDR3 reads CATSRDRAQPQHF. CDR3 sequence (DNA): TGTGCCACCAGCAGAGACAGGGCTCAGCCCCAGCATTTT.

The CDR3 loop is CASSLDSRETQYF. Here the CDR3 DNA reads TGTGCCAGCAGCTTGGACTCCAGGGAGACCCAGTACTTC. The chain recombines TRBV5-4 with TRBJ2-5; no clear D. The CDR3 is 13 amino acids. V lost 0 bases to trimming and J lost 5 bases, with 8 bases between them. Germline values: CDR1 SGHNT, CDR2 YYREEE (reference sequence).

The genes are TRBV5-1 and TRBJ2-1; D gene unclear. The germline V gene encodes CDR1 SGHRS and CDR2 YFSETQ. The CDR3 consists of 16 residues. V lost 0 bases, J lost 0 bases, and 10 bases lay in between. CDR3 sequence reads: CASSLDRVGSYNEQFF. The CDR3, as DNA: TGCGCCAGCAGCTTGGACCGGGTAGGCTCCTACAATGAGCAGTTCTTC.

The gene calls are TRBV27 and TRBJ2-3; 11 nucleotides line up with TRBD2. The CDR3 spans 16 residues. Trimming cost V 6 bases and J 4 bases; bases outside gene matches: 9. The germline V gene encodes CDR1 MNHEY and CDR2 SMNVEV (reference sequence). The CDR3, as DNA: TGTGCCAGCAGCGAGTTTCTAGCGGGAGGATCAGATACGCAGTATTTT. This translates into CASSEFLAGGSDTQYF.